The 2 T cell receptor beta chains listed next were all sequenced from one sample in a study of cytomegalovirus exposure and HLA in healthy donors listed by TCRdb under 2017. Libraries were constructed by the immunoSEQ multiplex PCR assay. A mixture of 60 forward primers for TCR Vbeta segments and 13 reverse primers for TCR Jbeta segments was used in the multiplex PCR. Sourced from immuneACCESS, this table was stored by TCRdb with only in-frame sequences that have V and J called. A share of the clones is absent; for the studies checked, an unresolved V gene accounts for under half, and the remainder has no known explanation. The sample table records 130,000 to 150,000 clones; roughly three quarters of these occur just once. Just under 3% of the sample comes from the top ten. The sequenced sample was PBMCs. The origin of the receptors is a female donor in good health and CMV-seronegative.

In this sample, this clone turned up once. The junction differs from germline at one of its ends, possibly a read error. V and J are TRBV6-6 and TRBJ1-2, with 11 bases fitting TRBD1. From germline, CDR1 is MNHNY and CDR2 SVGAGI (reference sequence). The CDR3 has 14 residues. The CDR3 sequence is CASRGTGGNYGYPF. In nucleotides, the CDR3 is TGTGCCAGCAGGGGGACAGGGGGTAACTATGGCTACCCCTTC.

The rearrangement links TRBV5-1 to TRBJ2-3; D not certain. The length of the CDR3 is 13 residues. The V gene's germline CDR1 is SGHRS and CDR2 YFSETQ. V was clipped by 4 bases and J by 4 bases, with 10 bases between them. The CDR3 here is CASSPEWADTQYF. CDR3 sequence (DNA): TGCGCCAGCAGCCCGGAGTGGGCAGATACGCAGTATTTT.